This T cell receptor beta chain came from a study of siplizumab effects on memory and regulatory T cells. Study findings and constraints: Unstimulated subsets accounted for the mapping of only a minor share of the clones that were alloreactive.

Germline CDR1 reads MNHEY; CDR2 reads SVGAGI. Trimming took 6 bases from V and 2 from J; bases not matched to a gene: 6. There are 14 residues in the CDR3. As to this clone: What it binds is unknown.

Generated by immunoSEQ multiplex PCR, the TCRdb table keeps only in-frame clones and is missing some. The sample carries more than 85,000 clones, 92% recorded once. The genes are TRBV6-5 and TRBJ1-1, with 7 bases that match TRBD1. What was sequenced was Tregs sorted from blood. The sequence came from a human donor in good health. As DNA, the CDR3 is TGTGCCAGCAGCCGGGACAGCCAAAACACTGAAGCTTTCTTT. It codes for CASSRDSQNTEAFF.